This TCR beta chain was found in a study of cytomegalovirus exposure and HLA in healthy donors. Study background: In terms of ancestry, the Caucasian-associated cluster contained roughly 81% of the roughly 400 genotyped donors.

PCR primers comprised 60 Vbeta and 13 Jbeta primers. The table came from immunoSEQ multiplex PCR; TCRdb's copy has only in-frame clones and leaves some out. Here the sample spans around 260,000 clones, under 90% being singletons. CDR3 length equals 15 residues. The ends were cut back, 1 base at V and 4 bases at J, with 11 bases in the middle. Material for sequencing was PBMCs. This clonotype was sampled from a girl aged 2 to 10 in good health and CMV-seronegative. The genes are TRBV23-1 and TRBJ1-3; D may be TRBD1 (6 bases). TRBV23-1 is an ORF, with its function uncertain. CDR3 nucleotide sequence: TGCGCCAGCAGTCAATACGGGGGGCAAGGAAACACCATATATTTT. Translation: CASSQYGGQGNTIYF.